This paragraph reports one T cell receptor (beta chain). This specimen comes from a study of T cell changes during pregnancy in multiple sclerosis. The method was immunoSEQ multiplex PCR; TCRdb's version includes in-frame clones alone and lacks a portion of them. The sample has roughly 53,000 clones, more than 75% seen once. Trimming cost V 0 bases and J 0 bases, with 12 bases left between them. The CDR3 has 16 residues. CDR1 and CDR2 (germline): LGHNA, YSLEER. This chain connects TRBV4-3 to TRBJ2-7, with a weak D call TRBD2 (6 bases). The receptor comes from a female donor with multiple sclerosis, enrolled in a pregnancy study. The material was CD8+ T cells from peripheral blood mononuclear cells, obtained before pregnancy. CDR3 in DNA: TGCGCCAGCAGCCAAGATAGCGGATCGAGCTCCTACGAGCAGTACTTC. Translated, it gives CASSQDSGSSSYEQYF.